The 23 T cell receptor beta chains reported below all come from one sample, sequenced in a study of T cell responses to AZD1222 COVID-19 vaccine. The data were produced by immunoSEQ multiplex PCR, yet TCRdb's version contains in-frame clones alone and is incomplete. The sample yields about 100,000 clones, approximately 90% seen once. The specimen was peripheral blood, collected on day 0 of AZD1222 vaccination. The receptors were gathered from an adult in good health.

This chain joins TRBV18 and TRBJ1-5; possibly TRBD1 for D (6 bases). Trimming took 3 bases from V and 6 from J, leaving 12 bases between them. This CDR3 has 14 residues. Germline CDR1 KGHSH, CDR2 LQKENI. CDR3 DNA sequence: TGTGCCAGCTCACCTCCGGGGGGGGCTCAGCCCCAGCATTTT. Amino acid sequence: CASSPPGGAQPQHF.

The chain has TRBV4-1 and TRBJ1-3, with a weak D call TRBD1 (5 bases). Germline loops: CDR1 MGHRA, CDR2 YSYEKL. CDR3 length equals 13 residues. V was cut by 3 bases and J by 4 bases, with 7 bases left in between. The CDR3 DNA reads TGCGCCAGCAGCCAGCGGGACGGAAACACCATATATTTT. Translating gives CASSQRDGNTIYF.

The rearrangement links TRBV10-1 to TRBJ1-1; D is ambiguous. The CDR3 length is 12 residues. Germline lookup yields CDR1 WNHNN and CDR2 SYGVQD (reference sequence). Trimming took 3 bases from V and 13 from J, leaving 15 bases between them. CDR3 residues: CASSDSSGKFFF. The DNA for the CDR3 is TGCGCCAGCAGTGATTCTTCCGGGAAGTTTTTCTTT.

The rearrangement links TRBV24-1 to TRBJ1-5; D is unclear. Trimming pared 6 bases from V and 2 bases from J, leaving 10 bases between. In germline, CDR1 is KGHDR, CDR2 SFDVKD. The CDR3 has 14 residues. The CDR3 bases are TGTGCCACCAGTAGGACGCTGGGCAATCAGCCCCAGCATTTT. Amino acid sequence: CATSRTLGNQPQHF.

The chain couples TRBV3-1 (or the pseudogene TRBV3-2) to TRBJ2-4; a weak D match, TRBD2 (5 bases). Trimming removed 4 bases at V and 4 bases at J, with 14 bases between. Germline-derived CDR1 and CDR2 are LGHDT and YNNKEL (reference sequence). The CDR3 spans 15 residues. CDR3 DNA: TGTGCCAGCAGCCCACAGAGGGTGGGAAAAAACATTCAGTACTTC. Amino acid sequence: CASSPQRVGKNIQYF.

The chain uses TRBV7-9 and TRBJ2-7; TRBD1 matches at 7 bases. Germline V gives CDR1 SEHNR, CDR2 FQNEAQ (reference sequence). J was trimmed by 2 bases and V by 4 bases; bases with no gene match: 14. CDR3 length: 17 residues. CDR3 nucleotides: TGTGCCAGCAGCTCGACTTTGGGACAGACAATTACCTACGAGCAGTACTTC. It specifies CASSSTLGQTITYEQYF. Together with reference TRBV7-9 and TRBJ2-7, the CDR3 gives the full variable domain: DTGVSQNPRHKITKRGQNVTFRCDPISEHNRLYWYRQTLGQGPEFLTYFQNEAQLEKSRLLSDRFSAERPKGSFSTLEIQRTEQGDSAMYLCASSSTLGQTITYEQYFGPGTRLTVT.

The genes are TRBV7-9 and TRBJ1-2; 9 bases map to TRBD1. The CDR3 sequence is 15 residues long. Looked up from germline, CDR1 is SEHNR and CDR2 is FQNEAQ (reference sequence). Trimming removed 8 bases from V and 7 bases from J; junction bases left unmatched: 14. CDR3: CASRNPAGQGFGYTF. CDR3 DNA sequence: TGTGCCAGCCGAAACCCCGCGGGACAGGGATTTGGCTACACCTTC.

The V and J genes are TRBV6-5 and TRBJ2-2; unclear D gene. The germline V gene has CDR1 MNHEY and CDR2 SVGAGI. CDR3 size: 13 residues. Between the trimmed V and J ends, which lost 0 bases and 8 bases, there was a span of 7 bases. The CDR3 region is CASSYSIVGELFF. The CDR3 DNA sequence: TGTGCCAGCAGTTACTCGATTGTGGGGGAGCTGTTTTTT.

This rearrangement joins TRBV28 to TRBJ1-2; 9 nucleotides line up with TRBD1. Germline loops: CDR1 MDHEN, CDR2 SYDVKM. CDR3 length: 14 residues. The junction had 11 bases not matched to a gene; V was cut back by 7 bases and J by 8 bases. CDR3 DNA: TGTGCCAGCAATCCGGGACAGGGAATGTGGGGCTACACCTTC. This translates into CASNPGQGMWGYTF.

This clone was picked up one time. The chain is built from TRBV6-5 and TRBJ1-1; D not certain. The CDR3 is 12 residues long. V was clipped by 2 bases and J by 6 bases, with 7 bases between them. The germline V gene encodes CDR1 MNHEY and CDR2 SVGAGI. DNA for the CDR3: TGTGCCAGCAGTTACATCGGCGCTGAAGCTTTCTTT. Its translation: CASSYIGAEAFF.

The chain is built from TRBV9 and TRBJ2-2; 9 nucleotides align to TRBD1. The germline CDR1 and CDR2 sequences are SGDLS and YYNGEE. Trimming at V came to 1 base and at J to 7 bases, leaving 5 bases not matched to a gene. This CDR3 contains 15 residues. The CDR3 DNA reads TGTGCCAGCAGCGTATCACAGGGGGCTAACGGGGAGCTGTTTTTT. Protein: CASSVSQGANGELFF. The full variable domain, in which reference TRBV9 and TRBJ2-2 provide the parts outside the CDR3, is DSGVTQTPKHLITATGQRVTLRCSPRSGDLSVYWYQQSLDQGLQFLIQYYNGEERAKGNILERFSAQQFPDLHSELNLSSLELGDSALYFCASSVSQGANGELFFGEGSRLTVL.

The gene calls are TRBV6-4 and TRBJ2-7; TRBD1 matches 7 bases. J lost 3 bases, V lost 8 bases, and 22 bases had no gene match. Germline-derived CDR1 and CDR2 are MRHNA and SNTAGT. The CDR3 is made up of 18 amino acids. CDR3 protein: CASARTGSDRTHVYEQYF. The CDR3 DNA reads TGTGCCAGCGCACGGACAGGTAGTGACAGGACGCACGTCTACGAGCAGTACTTC.

V is TRBV6-1 and J is TRBJ2-3, with no clear D. CDR1 and CDR2 (germline): MNHNS, SASEGT. V was cut by 0 bases and J by 3 bases, with 1 base left in between. The CDR3 is 12 amino acids. The CDR3 nucleotides are TGTGCCAGCAGTGAAGCAACAGATACGCAGTATTTT. Encoded protein: CASSEATDTQYF.

V gene TRBV9 combines with J gene TRBJ1-6; D unclear. Trimming shortened V by 0 bases and J by 8 bases, and 9 bases separated the two germline ends. This CDR3 has 14 amino acids. CDR1 is SGDLS and CDR2 is YYNGEE in the germline V gene. The DNA for the CDR3 is TGTGCCAGCAGCGTAGATGTCGATTATTCACCCCTCCACTTT. It is translated as CASSVDVDYSPLHF.

The CDR3 DNA is TGTGCCAGCCAGCTTAGTTTGGGGCAGGGAGGAGGCTACACCTTC. Translation: CASQLSLGQGGGYTF. The V and J genes are TRBV5-4 and TRBJ1-2; weak D call: TRBD1 (5 bases). Trimming shortened V by 7 bases and J by 8 bases, and 24 bases separated the two germline ends. The CDR3 length is 15 residues. CDR1 is SGHNT, CDR2 YYREEE, per germline (reference sequence).

The rearrangement links TRBV19 to TRBJ1-2; the D gene is possibly TRBD1 (5 bases). This CDR3 is built from 13 residues. Germline V gene lookup returns CDR1 LNHDA and CDR2 SQIVND (reference sequence). V was clipped by 2 bases and J by 4 bases, with 8 bases between them. In DNA form, the CDR3 reads TGTGCCAGTAGTATATCGGGGGTCTATGGCTACACCTTC. Translated: CASSISGVYGYTF.

The chain uses TRBV2 and TRBJ1-2; D ambiguous. The germline V gene has CDR1 SNHLY and CDR2 FYNNEI. V was clipped by 6 bases and J by 7 bases, with 18 bases between them. This CDR3 is built from 14 residues. CDR3 residues: CASSQDPGYFGYTF. The CDR3 nucleotides are TGTGCCAGCAGCCAGGATCCGGGGTACTTTGGCTACACCTTC.

The chain recombines TRBV11-3 with TRBJ1-1; D is ambiguous. The CDR3 sequence is 11 residues long. The germline V gene encodes CDR1 SGHNT and CDR2 YENEEA. Deletions cut 0 bases from V and 11 bases from J, with 7 bases between. DNA of the CDR3: TGTGCCAGCAGCTTAGATTCTGGGGCTTTCTTT. This translates into CASSLDSGAFF.

V and J are TRBV5-8 and TRBJ1-2; weak D call: TRBD1 (5 bases). V was shortened by 2 bases and J by 4 bases, with 18 bases between the two germline ends. The germline CDR1 and CDR2 sequences are SGHTS and YDEGEE. The CDR3 is made up of 16 amino acids. CDR3: CASSFGWGTVVYGYTF. The CDR3 DNA is TGTGCCAGCAGCTTTGGTTGGGGGACGGTAGTCTATGGCTACACCTTC.

This clone was detected only a few times. The chain carries TRBV5-4 and TRBJ1-3; TRBD1 matches 8 bases. The germline V gene has CDR1 SGHNT and CDR2 YYREEE (reference sequence). CDR3 length equals 12 residues. The trim removed 10 bases at V and 2 bases at J, leaving 2 bases unmatched. The CDR3 protein is CAAQGAGNTIYF. DNA for the CDR3: TGTGCCGCACAGGGGGCTGGAAACACCATATATTTT.

This clone is medium-sized. The chain recombines TRBV4-3 with TRBJ2-7, with D possibly matching TRBD2 (5 bases). Per germline, CDR1 LGHNA and CDR2 YSLEER. The germline V and J ends were trimmed by 0 bases and 0 bases, with 9 bases remaining between them. The CDR3 has 15 amino acids. The CDR3 sequence: CASSQEDFDSYEQYF. The CDR3 DNA sequence: TGCGCCAGCAGCCAAGAGGACTTTGACTCCTACGAGCAGTACTTC.

This chain joins TRBV7-8 and TRBJ2-7; maybe TRBD1 (6 bases). Germline V gene data show CDR1 as SGHVS and CDR2 as FQNEAQ. CDR3 length: 13 amino acids. The V gene lost 6 bases and the J gene lost 4 bases, with 13 bases spanning the gap. The CDR3 loop is CASSQTGLYEQYF. As DNA, the CDR3 is TGTGCCAGCAGTCAAACAGGGTTGTACGAGCAGTACTTC.

V usage is TRBV27 and J usage is TRBJ2-2, with 10 bases fitting TRBD2. Germline loops: CDR1 MNHEY, CDR2 SMNVEV (reference sequence). V shed 5 bases, J shed 4 bases, and the junction held 7 bases outside the gene matches. This CDR3 is 16 amino acids long. This CDR3 is CASSLVSGGFTGELFF. The CDR3 coding sequence is TGTGCCAGCAGTCTTGTTAGCGGGGGGTTCACCGGGGAGCTGTTTTTT.